Each of the 14 T cell receptor beta chains below was sequenced from the same sample in a study of regulatory T cells in long-lasting Graves disease. Construction of the TCR beta libraries employed iRepertoire HTBI primers in conjunction with Arm-PCR of CDR3 regions. Using its own MiXCR run on the multiplex PCR reads, TCRdb lists one record per CDR3 protein. The sample has about 420,000 distinct CDR3 sequences; roughly a quarter are singletons. Time point reported: persistent/refractory GD, antithyroid drugs over 5 years with positive TRAb. The TCR library was prepared using RNA isolated from PBMCs. The sequences come from peripheral blood mononuclear cells (PBMCs), collected when the disease was refractory, from a patient treated with antithyroid drugs. Source of these receptors: a female donor with Graves disease.

The sample holds a few counts of this clonotype. This rearrangement joins TRBV3-1 to TRBJ1-2; maybe TRBD1 (6 bases). Germline V lookup: CDR1 LGHDT, CDR2 YNNKEL (reference sequence). CDR3 length equals 14 residues. V gave up 1 base and J gave up 6 bases, with 12 bases separating them. Here the CDR3 DNA reads TGTGCCAGCAGCCAAGCGGCCAGGGGACATGGCTACACCTTC. Translated, it gives CASSQAARGHGYTF.

V is TRBV19 and J is TRBJ2-7; D remains ambiguous. The CDR3 has 11 amino acids. V dropped 3 bases and J dropped 6 bases, with 6 bases sitting between them. CDR1 and CDR2 from the germline V gene are LNHDA and SQIVND (reference sequence). CDR3 in DNA: TGTGCCAGTAGTATCATGGGCGAGCAGTACTTC. Protein sequence: CASSIMGEQYF.

The rearrangement joins TRBV5-1 to TRBJ2-2, with TRBD2 as a possible D gene (5 bases). CDR3 length: 14 amino acids. V lost 4 bases to trimming and J lost 4 bases, with 11 bases between them. Per germline, CDR1 SGHRS and CDR2 YFSETQ. CDR3 sequence: CASSPIASTGELFF. The CDR3, as DNA: TGCGCCAGCAGCCCCATAGCGAGCACCGGGGAGCTGTTTTTT.

This clonotype was picked up a small number of times. The chain carries TRBV18 and TRBJ1-4; TRBD1 matches at 8 bases. Germline V CDR1 and CDR2: KGHSH, LQKENI. CDR3 length equals 16 residues. V lost 2 bases, J lost 5 bases, and 7 bases stayed unmatched. CDR3 DNA sequence: TGTGCCAGCTCACCATTTACAGGGGGACAAAATGAAAAACTGTTTTTT. Translated: CASSPFTGGQNEKLFF.

This clonotype appeared many times. This chain links TRBV28 with TRBJ2-5; D is unresolved. Per the germline V gene, CDR1 is MDHEN and CDR2 is SYDVKM. Trimming left V 3 bases short and J 5 bases short, with 10 bases between. The CDR3 runs to 13 residues. CDR3 amino acids: CASSLGIPETQYF. As DNA, the CDR3 is TGTGCCAGCAGTTTGGGCATACCGGAGACCCAGTACTTC.

This clonotype was detected many times. The chain has TRBV6-1 and TRBJ1-4; D is uncertain. The germline V gene encodes CDR1 MNHNS and CDR2 SASEGT. The CDR3 sequence is 15 residues long. V was shortened by 3 bases and J by 6 bases, with 14 bases between the two germline ends. Written as DNA, the CDR3 is TGTGCCAGCAGTGAGTCGACCGACGGAGATGAAAAACTGTTTTTT. It translates to CASSESTDGDEKLFF.

At least ten counts were recorded for this clonotype. The chain combines TRBV24-1 with TRBJ1-2; no clear D gene. The CDR3 extends over 13 amino acids. Germline V CDR1 and CDR2: KGHDR, SFDVKD. The V end lost 5 bases, the J end lost 2 bases, and 8 bases lay between the germline ends. The CDR3 region is CATSGGENYGYTF. CDR3 DNA sequence: TGTGCCACCAGTGGTGGGGAAAACTATGGCTACACCTTC.

The chain recombines TRBV7-9 with TRBJ1-1; 12 bases map to TRBD1. Trimming took 6 bases from V and 3 from J; bases not matched to a gene: 5. Germline CDR1 and CDR2: SEHNR and FQNEAQ (reference sequence). This CDR3 region has 15 residues. The CDR3 DNA reads TGTGCCAGCAGGGGGACAGGGGGCCGGTACACTGAAGCTTTCTTT. This codes for CASRGTGGRYTEAFF.

This clonotype was detected many times. The gene calls are TRBV19 and TRBJ1-1; D unresolved. The CDR3 runs 13 residues. V was clipped by 9 bases and J by 0 bases, with 11 bases between them. The germline V gene has CDR1 LNHDA and CDR2 SQIVND (reference sequence). CDR3 sequence reads: CASSLSLNTEAFF. CDR3 DNA sequence: TGTGCCAGCAGCTTGTCTCTGAACACTGAAGCTTTCTTT.

This clonotype was counted once. This sequence joins TRBV13 and TRBJ1-2, with 7 bases fitting TRBD1. Germline V gene data show CDR1 as PRHDT and CDR2 as FYEKMQ (reference sequence). The CDR3 consists of 15 residues. The V and J ends lost 5 bases and 6 bases, in that order; junction bases with no gene match: 12. Here the CDR3 reads CASSQPGQIGHGYTF. In nucleotides, the CDR3 is TGTGCCAGCAGCCAGCCGGGACAGATAGGACATGGCTACACCTTC.

This clonotype has a count of ten or more. The rearrangement links TRBV20-1 to TRBJ1-2; 9 bases match TRBD1. There are 13 residues in the CDR3. Germline V CDR1 and CDR2: DFQATT, SNEGSKA (reference sequence). J was trimmed by 8 bases and V by 5 bases; bases with no gene match: 9. CDR3 sequence: CSAPDTGGRGYTF. The DNA for the CDR3 is TGCAGTGCTCCAGACACAGGGGGCCGGGGCTACACCTTC.

This clonotype has just a few counts. The gene calls are TRBV2 and TRBJ1-1, with 12 bases identical to TRBD1. V shed 6 bases and J 2 bases; nucleotides not matched to a gene: 1. The CDR3 totals 14 residues. Germline V gene sequence: CDR1 SNHLY, CDR2 FYNNEI. CDR3 protein: CASRGTGGNTEAFF. The CDR3 nucleotides are TGTGCCAGCAGGGGGACAGGGGGCAACACTGAAGCTTTCTTT.

This clonotype has ten or more counts. The chain is built from TRBV2 and TRBJ1-2, with 7 positions matching TRBD1. Germline-derived CDR1 and CDR2 are SNHLY and FYNNEI. There are 14 residues in the CDR3. After removal of 9 bases from V and 8 bases from J, the junction contained 15 bases not matched to a gene. The CDR3 here is CASWRQGTLGGYTF. CDR3 nucleotides: TGTGCCAGTTGGAGACAGGGTACTCTGGGGGGCTACACCTTC.

This clonotype has only one observation. Given a much more abundant clone one base away, this may be a read error. The chain couples TRBV5-1 to TRBJ2-7, with TRBD1 identical over 8 bases. CDR1 is SGHRS, CDR2 YFSETQ, per germline. CDR3 size: 15 residues. CDR3 DNA: TGTGTCAGCAGCTTTTCCTCAGGGACAGGCTACGAGCAGTACTTC. Protein product: CVSSFSSGTGYEQYF.